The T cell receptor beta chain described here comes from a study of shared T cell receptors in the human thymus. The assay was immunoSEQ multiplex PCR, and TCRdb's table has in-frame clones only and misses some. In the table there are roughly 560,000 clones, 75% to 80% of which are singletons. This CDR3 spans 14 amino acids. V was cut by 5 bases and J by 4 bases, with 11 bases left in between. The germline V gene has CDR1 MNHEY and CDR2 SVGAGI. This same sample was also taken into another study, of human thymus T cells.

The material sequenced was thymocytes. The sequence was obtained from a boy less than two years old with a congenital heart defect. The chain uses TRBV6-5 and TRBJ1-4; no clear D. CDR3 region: CASSPPGGNEKLFF. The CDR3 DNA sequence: TGTGCCAGCAGTCCCCCGGGAGGTAATGAAAAACTGTTTTTT.